The 2 T cell receptor beta chains listed next were all sequenced from one sample in a study of T-cell memory formation after mild COVID-19. One entry per CDR3 protein results from TCRdb running MiXCR on the 5' RACE reads. The sample has 250,000 to 350,000 distinct CDR3 sequences; approximately 19% are singletons. Sequenced sample: PBMCs or a T cell subset sorted from them (not recorded which). The receptor source for this set is a man aged 18 to 29 who had mild COVID-19 (a few samples of this study predate the infection). Cell type and time point are not known.

This clonotype was observed a few times. CDR3 nucleotides: TGCAGTGCTAGACTACAGGGTGGGACCGGGGAGCTGTTTTTT. Translation gives CSARLQGGTGELFF. This chain uses TRBV20-1 with TRBJ2-2, with TRBD1 as a possible D gene (6 bases). The V and J ends lost 2 bases and 5 bases respectively, with 12 bases between them. This CDR3 is built from 14 residues. Germline CDR1 is DFQATT and CDR2 is SNEGSKA (reference sequence).

This clonotype was observed at least ten times. CDR3 sequence: CASGSYNSPLHF. The CDR3 nucleotides are TGTGCCAGCGGATCCTATAATTCACCCCTCCACTTT. The chain employs TRBV7-6 and TRBJ1-6, with D unclear. The CDR3 length is 12 residues. Germline V CDR1 and CDR2: SGHVS, FNYEAQ. Trimming took 8 bases from V and 1 from J, leaving 3 bases between them.